This TCR beta chain was observed in a study of cytomegalovirus exposure and HLA in healthy donors. Study outcomes and limitations: Presence/absence analyses took donor sequencing depth as roughly uniform.

The PCR was carried out with 60 Vbeta primers and 13 Jbeta primers. Produced via immunoSEQ multiplex PCR; TCRdb's table is partial and in-frame only. The sample shows around 300,000 clones, roughly two thirds of them seen only once. This CDR3 contains 14 residues. Germline loops: CDR1 MNHEY, CDR2 SVGAGI. Trimming removed 6 bases from V and 5 bases from J; junction bases left unmatched: 4. A few counts support this clone. Its matching antigen is unknown. The receptor was isolated from a female donor in good health and CMV-seronegative. The sequencing input was PBMCs. The chain links TRBV6-5 to TRBJ1-4, with 9 bases lining up with TRBD1. For the CDR3, the DNA is TGTGCCAGCAGACGGGACAGGGTAAATGAAAAACTGTTTTTT. Protein sequence: CASRRDRVNEKLFF.